One sample yielded the 22 T cell receptor beta chains listed below, sequenced in a study of blood T cells in healthy people across ages (dated by TCRdb to 2015 to 2017). Library generation was performed with 5' RACE. The sequencing machine was an Illumina HiSeq 2500. A second roughly 7 to 12 cycle PCR used a sample-barcoded 5' primer and a J-beta primer mix. TCRdb trimmed the raw reads at Q25, called clones with MiXCR and kept productive beta chains. When rows share a CDR3 protein, they turn into one entry using the most common DNA and genes. The table for this sample lists approximately 880,000 distinct CDR3 sequences; roughly 48% of them were counted only once. Around an eighth of the sample goes to the ten largest clones. Sequencing was performed on blood. These receptors all come from a man under 40 in good health.

The sample holds a few counts of this clonotype. This may be a read error, as it is one base from a much larger clone. The rearrangement uses TRBV3-1 and TRBJ2-7; 8 nucleotides match TRBD2. Losses at the gene ends were 0 bases for V and 7 bases for J; bases not matched to a gene: 8. The CDR3 totals 15 residues. The germline V gene has CDR1 LGHDT and CDR2 YNNKEL (reference sequence). This chain's CDR3 is CASSQEQRGNSEQYF. The CDR3 DNA reads TGTGCCAGCAGCCAAGAGCAGCGGGGGAACAGTGAGCAGTACTTC.

This clonotype occurred many times. This chain joins TRBV12-3 or TRBV12-4 and TRBJ2-1; 8 nucleotides agree with TRBD1. The CDR3 runs to 13 residues. Trimming removed 6 bases from V and 9 bases from J; junction bases left unmatched: 7. CDR3 sequence reads: CASRLIQGGEQFF. The CDR3 DNA is TGTGCCAGCAGACTAATACAGGGGGGTGAGCAGTTCTTC.

This chain joins TRBV20-1 and TRBJ1-6; D unresolved. Trimming pared 3 bases from V and 6 bases from J, leaving 9 bases between. The CDR3 loop spans 13 amino acids. In germline, CDR1 is DFQATT, CDR2 SNEGSKA (reference sequence). This CDR3 reads CSASTQLNSPLHF. The CDR3 coding sequence is TGCAGTGCTAGCACGCAGCTTAATTCACCCCTCCACTTT.

The chain links TRBV30 to TRBJ2-4; D not certain. V lost 1 base and J lost 9, with 10 bases in between. Germline values: CDR1 GTSNPN, CDR2 SVGIG (reference sequence). The CDR3 contains 12 residues. CDR3 loop: CAWSGLGIIQYF. The CDR3 nucleotides read TGTGCCTGGAGTGGATTAGGGATCATTCAGTACTTC.

V gene TRBV9 combines with J gene TRBJ2-1; D gene uncertain. The CDR3 totals 14 residues. In germline, CDR1 is SGDLS, CDR2 YYNGEE. The V gene lost 0 bases and the J gene lost 7 bases, with 11 bases spanning the gap. CDR3 DNA sequence: TGTGCCAGCAGCGTAGAACCCACTATGAATGAGCAGTTCTTC. Translation gives CASSVEPTMNEQFF. Combining the CDR3 with reference TRBV9 and TRBJ2-1 gives the whole variable domain DSGVTQTPKHLITATGQRVTLRCSPRSGDLSVYWYQQSLDQGLQFLIQYYNGEERAKGNILERFSAQQFPDLHSELNLSSLELGDSALYFCASSVEPTMNEQFFGPGTRLTVL.

This clonotype was counted only a few times. V usage is TRBV20-1 and J usage is TRBJ1-5, with D perhaps TRBD1 (6 bases). The germline CDR1 and CDR2 sequences are DFQATT and SNEGSKA (reference sequence). V dropped 0 bases and J dropped 0 bases, with 15 bases sitting between them. This CDR3 comprises 17 residues. In DNA form, the CDR3 reads TGCAGTGCTAGAGACATCCGGGACACACATAGCAATCAGCCCCAGCATTTT. Its protein is CSARDIRDTHSNQPQHF.

This clonotype was found a few times. The chain has TRBV12-3 or TRBV12-4 and TRBJ1-5; no definite D call. The CDR3 loop spans 15 amino acids. The V gene lost 1 base and the J gene lost 6 bases, with 13 bases spanning the gap. CDR3: CASSLGPTDVQPQHF. The CDR3, as DNA: TGTGCCAGCAGTTTAGGGCCGACGGACGTTCAGCCCCAGCATTTT.

Turning to this clonotype: At one of its ends the junction is not consistent with the germline gene, which may arise from a read error. This sequence joins TRBV9 and TRBJ1-2, with D possibly being TRBD1 (5 bases). The germline V gene has CDR1 SGDLS and CDR2 YYNGEE. This CDR3 is built from 15 residues. The CDR3 sequence is CASSVEAGMPYGYTF. The DNA of the CDR3 is TGTGCCAGCAGCGTAGAGGCAGGGATGCCCTATGGCTACACCTTT.

Remarks on this clonotype: The germline gene is not matched at one end of the junction; a read error may be the cause. The CDR3 DNA sequence: TGTGTCAGCAGTCAACAGGGAGCCGCTAATGAAAAACTGTTTTTT. As protein: CVSSQQGAANEKLFF. The chain couples TRBV2 to TRBJ1-4, with D possibly TRBD1 on 6 matching bases. This CDR3 has 15 amino acids. From germline, CDR1 is SNHLY and CDR2 FYNNEI.

The chain is built from TRBV5-1 and TRBJ2-5; 14 bases map to TRBD2. CDR1 and CDR2 (germline): SGHRS, YFSETQ. The CDR3 extends over 16 amino acids. V lost 4 bases and J lost 11; bases outside the gene matches: 13. Here the CDR3 reads CASSTSGTSGGNEQYF. CDR3 nucleotide sequence: TGCGCCAGCAGCACTAGCGGGACTAGCGGGGGAAATGAGCAGTACTTC.

The table lists this clonotype with a few counts. This chain links TRBV3-1 with TRBJ2-4; D is perhaps TRBD1 (7 bases). The V gene lost 0 bases and the J gene lost 0 bases, with 21 bases spanning the gap. CDR1 LGHDT and CDR2 YNNKEL come from the germline V gene (reference sequence). The CDR3 spans 20 residues. The CDR3 DNA is TGTGCCAGCAGCCAAGATTGGTCAGCGGAGGGGGCAGGAGCCAAAAACATTCAGTACTTC. As protein: CASSQDWSAEGAGAKNIQYF. Complete variable domain (other parts from reference TRBV3-1 and TRBJ2-4): DTAVSQTPKYLVTQMGNDKSIKCEQNLGHDTMYWYKQDSKKFLKIMFSYNNKELIINETVPNRFSPKSPDKAHLNLHINSLELGDSAVYFCASSQDWSAEGAGAKNIQYFGAGTRLSVL.

This clonotype has more than one count but fewer than ten. This sequence joins TRBV5-1 and TRBJ2-7; no firm D call. The CDR3 has 15 amino acids. Germline V lookup: CDR1 SGHRS, CDR2 YFSETQ. V lost 2 bases and J lost 2, with 14 bases in between. CDR3 loop: CASSLEDGLTYEQYF. The CDR3 nucleotides are TGCGCCAGCAGCTTAGAGGACGGCTTGACCTACGAGCAGTACTTC. Filled out from reference TRBV5-1 and TRBJ2-7, the complete variable domain reads KAGVTQTPRYLIKTRGQQVTLSCSPISGHRSVSWYQQTPGQGLQFLFEYFSETQRNKGNFPGRFSGRQFSNSRSEMNVSTLELGDSALYLCASSLEDGLTYEQYFGPGTRLTVT.

The chain recombines TRBV6-1 with TRBJ1-2; perhaps TRBD1 as D (6 bases). The CDR3 is made up of 14 amino acids. V gave up 6 bases and J gave up 4 bases, with 15 bases separating them. Germline V gene data show CDR1 as MNHNS and CDR2 as SASEGT. This CDR3 reads CASSTTGSGYGYTF. The CDR3 DNA follows: TGTGCCAGCAGCACTACAGGGAGCGGCTATGGCTACACCTTC.

This chain joins TRBV7-3 and TRBJ1-6; D gene uncertain. This CDR3 contains 12 residues. CDR1 is SGHTA and CDR2 is FQGTGA in the germline V gene. V was trimmed by 3 bases and J by 9 bases, leaving 6 bases between them. In nucleotides, the CDR3 is TGTGCCAGCAGCTTCGATGGTTCACCCCTCCACTTT. Its translation: CASSFDGSPLHF.

Comment on this clonotype: Given a much more abundant clone one base away, this may be a read error. The chain employs TRBV20-1 and TRBJ1-1; 8 bases are a match to TRBD1. Looked up from germline, CDR1 is DFQATT and CDR2 is SNEGSKA (reference sequence). The CDR3 sequence is 13 residues long. The CDR3 protein is CCASRGQVAEAFF. The CDR3 DNA reads TGCTGTGCTAGCCGGGGACAGGTCGCTGAAGCTTTCTTT.

This clonotype was seen ten or more times. The CDR3 region has the DNA TGTGCCAGCAGCCCAACAGGGGCGAACACTGAAGCTTTCTTT. This gives the protein CASSPTGANTEAFF. The genes are TRBV3-1 and TRBJ1-1; 7 positions match TRBD1. Trimming removed 4 bases from V and 1 base from J; junction bases left unmatched: 3. Germline V lookup: CDR1 LGHDT, CDR2 YNNKEL (reference sequence). The CDR3 totals 14 residues.

In its sample, this clonotype was seen once. The chain combines TRBV7-2 with TRBJ1-2, with a possible D match to TRBD1 (6 bases). The CDR3 contains 14 residues. Germline-derived CDR1 and CDR2 are SGHTA and FQGNSA. V lost 5 bases and J 2 bases, leaving 12 bases between the germline ends. The CDR3 region is CASSPQGPNYGYTF. CDR3 nucleotide sequence: TGTGCCAGCAGCCCACAGGGACCCAACTATGGCTACACCTTC.

This clonotype was seen only a few times. The genes are TRBV7-2 and TRBJ2-3, with D possibly TRBD2 on 5 matching bases. CDR1 and CDR2 from the germline V gene are SGHTA and FQGNSA. The CDR3 has 13 residues. Trimming removed 1 base at V and 11 bases at J, with 13 bases between. As DNA, the CDR3 is TGTGCCAGCAGCTTAGTGGTCGGGGAATTGCAGTATTTT. As protein: CASSLVVGELQYF.

V usage is TRBV20-1 and J usage is TRBJ2-1; TRBD2 aligns across 10 bases. Germline CDR1 DFQATT, CDR2 SNEGSKA (reference sequence). V gave up 4 bases and J gave up 7 bases; unmatched junction bases: 7. The CDR3 spans 14 residues. Written as DNA, the CDR3 is TGCAGTGCTACGAGCGGGGGGGCCGCAAATGAGCAGTTCTTC. It yields the protein CSATSGGAANEQFF.

In its sample, this clonotype was seen a few times. CDR3 region: CSVEDPASGGASTDTQYF. CDR3 nucleotide sequence: TGCAGCGTTGAAGATCCGGCTAGCGGGGGAGCTAGCACAGATACGCAGTATTTT. The gene calls are TRBV29-1 and TRBJ2-3, with 10 bases aligning to TRBD2. The junction had 9 bases not matched to a gene; V was cut back by 0 bases and J by 0 bases. The germline V gene has CDR1 SQVTM and CDR2 ANQGSEA. CDR3 length equals 18 residues.

The rearrangement uses TRBV6-5 and TRBJ1-2; the D is unclear. This CDR3 contains 14 residues. Germline CDR1 reads MNHEY; CDR2 reads SVGAGI. V dropped 6 bases and J dropped 6 bases, with 17 bases sitting between them. The CDR3 DNA is TGTGCCAGCAGACGGTCCATCGTGGTGGATGGCTACACCTTC. This translates into CASRRSIVVDGYTF.

This clonotype was recorded only once. The chain links TRBV6-6 to TRBJ1-1, with 7 bases that match TRBD1. The CDR3 runs 14 residues. The junction had 5 bases not matched to a gene; V was cut back by 2 bases and J by 5 bases. In germline, CDR1 is MNHNY, CDR2 SVGAGI (reference sequence). The chain's CDR3 is CASSYEAGGTEAFF. The CDR3 DNA follows: TGTGCCAGCAGTTACGAGGCAGGGGGTACTGAAGCTTTCTTT.